This T cell receptor (beta chain) originates from a study of blood T cell repertoires in COVID-19. Background on the study: Spain, Italy and the United States supplied samples that represented acute and convalescent COVID-19.

As processed by the authors: Reference gene primer amplification gave nucleated cell count estimates. Assay: immunoSEQ multiplex PCR; the TCRdb copy retains only in-frame clones and omits some. D and trimming come from the DNA, and the V and J calls and clone size come from that table. The profile shows about 170,000 clones, approximately 86% of them singletons. Between the trimmed V and J ends, which lost 5 bases and 7 bases, there was a span of 24 bases. Germline V lookup: CDR1 SGHVS, CDR2 FQNEAQ. The CDR3 loop spans 18 amino acids. The sample taken for sequencing was peripheral blood. This receptor was identified in a woman older than 75 with COVID-19, enrolled during active disease. The chain uses TRBV7-8 and TRBJ1-6; D ambiguous. The CDR3 loop reads CASSPTFNRVSGNSPLHF. The CDR3 bases are TGTGCCAGCAGCCCTACCTTTAATCGGGTTAGCGGGAATTCACCCCTCCACTTT.